Listed here are 4 T cell receptor beta chains from one sample, sequenced in a study of CDR3 diversity in severe acne (dated by TCRdb to the late 2010s). Library preparation was by PCR. Sequenced using an Illumina HiSeq 2000. TCRdb reprocessed the public reads (quality trimming at Q25 with fastp, clone calling with MiXCR) and kept in-frame beta chains. Every entry covers one CDR3 protein and lists the most common genes and DNA from its rows. The sample contains some 90,000 distinct CDR3 sequences, around 47% of them found a single time. The ten largest clones capture approximately 10% of the sample. The sequenced sample was blood. The source is a male donor with severe acne vulgaris.

This clonotype was detected ten times or more. In nucleotides, the CDR3 is TGTGCCAGCAGCGCAGGAGACCAGAGCGCTGAAGCTTTCTTT. Protein sequence: CASSAGDQSAEAFF. This sequence joins TRBV9 and TRBJ1-1; unclear D gene. Germline V gene lookup returns CDR1 SGDLS and CDR2 YYNGEE. With 3 bases removed from V and 6 bases from J, the gap between germline ends came to 15 bases. CDR3 length: 14 residues.

This clonotype appeared many times. This chain connects TRBV30 to TRBJ2-5; 12 bases are shared with TRBD2. Germline V gives CDR1 GTSNPN, CDR2 SVGIG (reference sequence). J was trimmed by 4 bases and V by 5 bases; bases with no gene match: 14. The CDR3 contains 17 residues. The CDR3 protein is CAWAGLAGTGARETQYF. Written as DNA, the CDR3 is TGTGCCTGGGCCGGACTAGCGGGAACTGGCGCAAGAGAGACCCAGTACTTC.

V is TRBV7-9 and J is TRBJ2-7; 7 bases are shared with TRBD2. The CDR3 runs to 16 residues. CDR1 is SEHNR, CDR2 FQNEAQ, per germline (reference sequence). The V segment lost 6 bases and the J segment 0 bases; nucleotides outside the gene matches: 11. CDR3 protein: CASSYNLAEPSYEQYF. In DNA form, the CDR3 reads TGTGCCAGCAGTTATAATCTAGCGGAACCCTCCTACGAGCAGTACTTC.

At least ten counts were recorded for this clonotype. The V and J genes are TRBV14 and TRBJ2-7; no definite D call. Germline V gives CDR1 SGHDN, CDR2 FVKESK. This CDR3 is 16 amino acids long. Trimming shortened V by 4 bases and J by 0 bases, and 16 bases separated the two germline ends. The DNA of the CDR3 is TGTGCCAGCAGCCCAAAGGAAGGGCTGAGCTCCTACGAGCAGTACTTC. Protein product: CASSPKEGLSSYEQYF.